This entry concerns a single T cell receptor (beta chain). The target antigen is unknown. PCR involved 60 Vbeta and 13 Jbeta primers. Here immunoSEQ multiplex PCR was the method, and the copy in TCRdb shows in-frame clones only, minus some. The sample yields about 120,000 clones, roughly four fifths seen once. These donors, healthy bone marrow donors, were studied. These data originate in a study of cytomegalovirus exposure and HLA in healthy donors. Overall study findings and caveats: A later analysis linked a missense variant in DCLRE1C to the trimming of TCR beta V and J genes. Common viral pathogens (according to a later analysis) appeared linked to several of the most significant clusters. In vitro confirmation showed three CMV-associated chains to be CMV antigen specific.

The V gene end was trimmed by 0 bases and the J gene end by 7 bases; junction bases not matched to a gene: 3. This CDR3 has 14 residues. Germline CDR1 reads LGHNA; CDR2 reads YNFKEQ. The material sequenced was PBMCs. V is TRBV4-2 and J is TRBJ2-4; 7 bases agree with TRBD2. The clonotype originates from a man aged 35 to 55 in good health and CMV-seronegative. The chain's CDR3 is CASSQDEAGNIQYF. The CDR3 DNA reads TGTGCCAGCAGCCAAGACGAAGCGGGGAACATTCAGTACTTC.